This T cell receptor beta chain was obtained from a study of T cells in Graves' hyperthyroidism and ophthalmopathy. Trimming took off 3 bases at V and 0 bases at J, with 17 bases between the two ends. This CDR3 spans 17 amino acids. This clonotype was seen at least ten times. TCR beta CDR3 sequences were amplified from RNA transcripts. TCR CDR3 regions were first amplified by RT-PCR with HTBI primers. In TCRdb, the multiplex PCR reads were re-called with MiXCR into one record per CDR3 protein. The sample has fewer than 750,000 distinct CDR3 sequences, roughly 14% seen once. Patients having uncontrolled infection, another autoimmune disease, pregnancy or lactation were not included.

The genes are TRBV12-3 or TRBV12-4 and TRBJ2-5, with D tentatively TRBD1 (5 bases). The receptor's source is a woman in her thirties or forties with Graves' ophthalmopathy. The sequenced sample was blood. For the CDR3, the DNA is TGTGCCAGCAGTTTTGGTTTCCGGACAAACTACCAAGAGACCCAGTACTTC. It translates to CASSFGFRTNYQETQYF.